Listed here are 11 T cell receptor beta chains from one sample, sequenced in a study of shared clonotypes between healthy human individuals. Data came from immunoSEQ multiplex PCR; TCRdb stores just in-frame clones and leaves some out. Counted here are hundreds of thousands of clones, roughly 96% occurring once; the ten biggest clones make up roughly 0.1%. CD45RO negativity and positive selection for CCR7 defined naive CD8 cells, a population that excluded terminally differentiated effector memory CD45RA+ cells. Material: naive CD8+ T cells sorted from blood. The receptors shown here come from a woman in her thirties in good health.

The CDR3 protein is CASTTGSSGANVLTF. The DNA of the CDR3 is TGTGCCAGCACCACAGGGAGCTCTGGGGCCAACGTCCTGACTTTC. The chain combines TRBV28 with TRBJ2-6; tentative D call: TRBD1 (6 bases). V lost 7 bases to trimming and J lost 0 bases, with 10 bases between them. This CDR3 has 15 amino acids. Germline loops: CDR1 MDHEN, CDR2 SYDVKM.

The rearrangement uses TRBV4-1 and TRBJ2-5, with D uncertain. Germline V gene lookup returns CDR1 MGHRA and CDR2 YSYEKL. The germline V and J ends were trimmed by 2 bases and 3 bases, with 7 bases remaining between them. The CDR3 runs 13 residues. The CDR3 loop reads CASSQLLEETQYF. CDR3 in DNA: TGCGCCAGCAGCCAACTGCTGGAAGAGACCCAGTACTTC.

V is TRBV7-8 and J is TRBJ1-5, with TRBD1 identical over 9 bases. Germline V CDR1 and CDR2: SGHVS, FQNEAQ. The CDR3 totals 15 residues. With V trimmed by 4 bases and J by 7 bases, 8 bases remained unmatched. In DNA form, the CDR3 reads TGTGCCAGCAGCTCTTACAGGGGGCTAAGGCAGCCCCAGCATTTT. It is translated as CASSSYRGLRQPQHF.

V is TRBV4-1 and J is TRBJ2-1, with D tentatively TRBD1 or TRBD2 (5 bases each). CDR1 is MGHRA and CDR2 is YSYEKL in the germline V gene. The CDR3 is made up of 17 amino acids. V lost 3 bases to trimming and J lost 0 bases, with 15 bases between them. The CDR3 DNA reads TGCGCCAGCAGCCAGGAAGGGTGGGGGAGCTCCTACAATGAGCAGTTCTTC. Its protein product is CASSQEGWGSSYNEQFF.

As concerns this clone: The sample holds other DNA sequences that translate to the same CDR3. The rearrangement joins TRBV28 to TRBJ1-5; D gene uncertain. Deletions cut 1 base from V and 0 bases from J, with 4 bases between. CDR3 length: 14 amino acids. The germline V gene has CDR1 MDHEN and CDR2 SYDVKM. CDR3 in DNA: TGTGCCAGCAGTTTATCGGGTAGCAATCAGCCCCAGCATTTT. This encodes CASSLSGSNQPQHF.

The chain recombines TRBV11-2 with TRBJ2-1; D is unclear. The ends were cut back, 7 bases at V and 0 bases at J, with 16 bases in the middle. This CDR3 spans 16 amino acids. Looked up from germline, CDR1 is SGHAT and CDR2 is FQNNGV. CDR3: CASTYSRSSSYNEQFF. CDR3 DNA: TGTGCCAGCACCTACTCCAGGAGTAGCTCCTACAATGAGCAGTTCTTC.

This sequence joins TRBV27 and TRBJ2-2, with D maybe TRBD1 (5 bases). Germline CDR1 is MNHEY and CDR2 is SMNVEV (reference sequence). The length of the CDR3 is 15 residues. V was pared by 5 bases and J by 3 bases, with 13 bases between. This chain's CDR3 is CASSELQEYTGELFF. The DNA of the CDR3 is TGTGCCAGCAGTGAATTACAGGAATACACCGGGGAGCTGTTTTTT.

Notes on this clone: Other DNA sequences in the same sample also yield this CDR3. The rearrangement links TRBV27 to TRBJ2-7, with D perhaps matching TRBD2 (6 bases). Germline V gene data show CDR1 as MNHEY and CDR2 as SMNVEV (reference sequence). This CDR3 has 13 amino acids. V was pared by 8 bases and J by 1 base, with 12 bases between. The CDR3 loop reads CASSLSGSYEQYF. The CDR3 coding sequence is TGTGCCAGCTCCCTCAGCGGGTCCTACGAGCAGTACTTC.

The gene calls are TRBV13 and TRBJ2-7; 9 bases are a match to TRBD2. CDR3 length: 15 amino acids. Trimming at V came to 3 bases and at J to 5 bases, leaving 8 bases not matched to a gene. Germline V lookup: CDR1 PRHDT, CDR2 FYEKMQ (reference sequence). The CDR3 loop is CASSFSGRGIHEQYF. The CDR3 nucleotides read TGTGCCAGCAGCTTTAGCGGGAGAGGAATCCACGAGCAGTACTTC.

This chain uses TRBV2 with TRBJ2-1; weak D call: TRBD2 (6 bases). The CDR3 is 15 amino acids. Trimming pared 3 bases from V and 6 bases from J, leaving 15 bases between. Per the germline V gene, CDR1 is SNHLY and CDR2 is FYNNEI. Here the CDR3 DNA reads TGTGCCAGCAGTGATACCGAGGGACTCATCAATGAGCAGTTCTTC. This codes for CASSDTEGLINEQFF.

The chain uses TRBV6-5 and TRBJ1-5; D uncertain. Deletions cut 9 bases from V and 3 bases from J, with 18 bases between. The germline V gene has CDR1 MNHEY and CDR2 SVGAGI. The CDR3 extends over 15 amino acids. CDR3 bases: TGTGCCAGTAAAACCCCCCGGGAGTTCAATCAGCCCCAGCATTTT. Protein sequence: CASKTPREFNQPQHF.